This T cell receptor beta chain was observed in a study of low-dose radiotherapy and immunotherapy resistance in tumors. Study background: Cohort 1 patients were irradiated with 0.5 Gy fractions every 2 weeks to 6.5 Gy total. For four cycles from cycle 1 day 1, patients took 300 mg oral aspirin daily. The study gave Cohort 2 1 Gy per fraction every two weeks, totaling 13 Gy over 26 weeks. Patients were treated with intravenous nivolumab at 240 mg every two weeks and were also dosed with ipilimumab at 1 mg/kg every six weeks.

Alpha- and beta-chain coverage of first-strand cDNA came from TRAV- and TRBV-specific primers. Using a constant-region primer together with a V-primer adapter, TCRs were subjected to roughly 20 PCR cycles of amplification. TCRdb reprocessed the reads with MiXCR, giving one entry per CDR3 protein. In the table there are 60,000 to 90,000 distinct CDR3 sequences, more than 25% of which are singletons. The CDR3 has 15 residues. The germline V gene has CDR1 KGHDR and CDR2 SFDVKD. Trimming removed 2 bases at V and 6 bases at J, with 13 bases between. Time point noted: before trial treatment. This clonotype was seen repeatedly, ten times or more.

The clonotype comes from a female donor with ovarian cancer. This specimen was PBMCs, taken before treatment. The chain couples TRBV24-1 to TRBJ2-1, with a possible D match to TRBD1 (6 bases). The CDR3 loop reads CATSDSVTGSNEQFF. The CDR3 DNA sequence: TGTGCCACCAGTGATTCGGTGACAGGATCCAATGAGCAGTTCTTC.